This paragraph covers one TCR beta chain sequence. This sample stems from a study of blood T cell repertoires in COVID-19. TCRdb's copy holds only in-frame clones and misses some; the assay was immunoSEQ multiplex PCR. Of 350,000 or so clones detected, approximately 88% appear once; the ten largest clones hold about 1.5%. Per the germline V gene, CDR1 is LNHDA and CDR2 is SQIVND (reference sequence). The CDR3 loop spans 12 amino acids. V was shortened by 11 bases and J by 5 bases, with 15 bases between the two germline ends. Specimen: peripheral blood. The clonotype was recovered from a woman aged 30 to 39 with COVID-19, enrolled during active disease. The rearrangement links TRBV19 to TRBJ1-2; the D is unclear. For the CDR3, the DNA is TGTGCCTCGAGGGCCCCGATTTATGGCTACACCTTC. This translates into CASRAPIYGYTF.